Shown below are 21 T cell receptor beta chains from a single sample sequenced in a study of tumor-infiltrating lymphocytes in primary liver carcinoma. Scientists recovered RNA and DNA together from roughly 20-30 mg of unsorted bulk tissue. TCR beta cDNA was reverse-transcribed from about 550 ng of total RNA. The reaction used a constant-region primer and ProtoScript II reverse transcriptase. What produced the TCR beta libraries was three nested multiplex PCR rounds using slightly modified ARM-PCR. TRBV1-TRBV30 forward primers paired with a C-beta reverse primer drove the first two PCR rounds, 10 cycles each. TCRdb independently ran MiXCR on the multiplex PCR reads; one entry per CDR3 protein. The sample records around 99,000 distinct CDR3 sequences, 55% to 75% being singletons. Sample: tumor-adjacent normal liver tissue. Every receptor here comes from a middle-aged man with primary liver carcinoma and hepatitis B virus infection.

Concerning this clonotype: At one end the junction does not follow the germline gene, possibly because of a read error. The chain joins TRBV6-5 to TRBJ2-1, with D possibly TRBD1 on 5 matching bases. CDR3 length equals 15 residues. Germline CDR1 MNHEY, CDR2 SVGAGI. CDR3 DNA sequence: TGTGTCAGCAGGGAATACAGGAGATCCTACAATGAGGAGTTCTTC. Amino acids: CVSREYRRSYNEEFF.

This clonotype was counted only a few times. For the CDR3, the DNA is TGTGCCAGCAGATCAGGGCTACCCCTGGAGGAGCAGTACTTC. Translation gives CASRSGLPLEEQYF. The chain combines TRBV25-1 with TRBJ2-7; tentatively, D is TRBD1 (5 bases). This CDR3 region has 14 residues. Germline lookup yields CDR1 MGHDK and CDR2 SYGVNS. Trimming took off 6 bases at V and 7 bases at J, with 19 bases between the two ends.

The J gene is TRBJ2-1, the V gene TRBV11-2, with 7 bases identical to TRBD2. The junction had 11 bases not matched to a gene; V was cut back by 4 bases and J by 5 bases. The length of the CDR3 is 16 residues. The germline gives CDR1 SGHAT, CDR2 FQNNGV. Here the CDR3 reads CASSWASGGDDNEQFF. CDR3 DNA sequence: TGTGCCAGCAGCTGGGCTAGTGGGGGGGACGACAATGAGCAGTTCTTC.

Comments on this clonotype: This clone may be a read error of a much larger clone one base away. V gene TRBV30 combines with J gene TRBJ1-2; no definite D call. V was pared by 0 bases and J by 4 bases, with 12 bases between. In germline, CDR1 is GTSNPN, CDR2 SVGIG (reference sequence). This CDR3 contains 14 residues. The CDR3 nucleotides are TGTGCCTGGAGTGTAGCATACCTAGCCTATGGCTACACCTTC. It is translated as CAWSVAYLAYGYTF.

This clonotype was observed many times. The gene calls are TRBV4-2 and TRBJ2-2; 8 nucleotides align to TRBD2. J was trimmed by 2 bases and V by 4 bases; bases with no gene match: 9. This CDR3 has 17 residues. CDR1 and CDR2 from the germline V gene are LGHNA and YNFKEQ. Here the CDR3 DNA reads TGTGCCAGCAGCCCGCTGGGGAGCGGGAGTAACACCGGGGAGCTGTTTTTT. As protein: CASSPLGSGSNTGELFF.

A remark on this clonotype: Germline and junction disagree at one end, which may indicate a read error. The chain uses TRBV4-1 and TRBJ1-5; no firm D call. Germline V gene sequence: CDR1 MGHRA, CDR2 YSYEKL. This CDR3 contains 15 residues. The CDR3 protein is CASSQDIAWWQPQHF. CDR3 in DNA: TGTGCCAGCAGCCAAGACATCGCATGGTGGCAGCCCCAGCATTTT.

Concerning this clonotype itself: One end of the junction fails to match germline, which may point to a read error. Written as DNA, the CDR3 is TGCGCCGGCAGCCCTTATGACAATGAGCAGTTCTTC. This translates into CAGSPYDNEQFF. This chain links TRBV4-1 with TRBJ2-1; D ambiguous. The CDR3 contains 12 residues. Germline assignment: CDR1 MGHRA and CDR2 YSYEKL.

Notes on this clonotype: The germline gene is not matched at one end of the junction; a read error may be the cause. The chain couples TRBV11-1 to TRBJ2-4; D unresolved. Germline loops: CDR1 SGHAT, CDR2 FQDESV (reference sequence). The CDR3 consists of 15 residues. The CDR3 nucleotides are TGTGCAAGCAGCCCTGACCCTCCGAGCAAAAACATTCAGTACTTC. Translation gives CASSPDPPSKNIQYF.

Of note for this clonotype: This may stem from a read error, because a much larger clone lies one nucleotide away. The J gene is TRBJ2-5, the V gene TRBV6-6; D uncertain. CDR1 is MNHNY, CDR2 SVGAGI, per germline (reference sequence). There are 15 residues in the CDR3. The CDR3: CTSSSLLSYPETQYF. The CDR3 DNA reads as TGTACCAGCAGTTCCCTTCTATCCTACCCAGAGACCCAGTACTTC.

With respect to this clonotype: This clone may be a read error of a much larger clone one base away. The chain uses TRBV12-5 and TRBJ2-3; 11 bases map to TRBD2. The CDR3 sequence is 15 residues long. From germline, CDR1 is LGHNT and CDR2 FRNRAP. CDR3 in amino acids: CASGLGTSGSDTRYF. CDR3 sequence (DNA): TGTGCTAGTGGTTTGGGGACTAGCGGGTCAGATACGCGGTATTTT.

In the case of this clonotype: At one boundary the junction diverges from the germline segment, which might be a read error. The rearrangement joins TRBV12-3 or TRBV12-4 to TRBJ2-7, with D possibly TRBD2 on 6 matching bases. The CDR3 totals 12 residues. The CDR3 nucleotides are TGTCCCAGCAGTGTACTAGCATACGAGCAGTACTTC. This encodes CPSSVLAYEQYF.

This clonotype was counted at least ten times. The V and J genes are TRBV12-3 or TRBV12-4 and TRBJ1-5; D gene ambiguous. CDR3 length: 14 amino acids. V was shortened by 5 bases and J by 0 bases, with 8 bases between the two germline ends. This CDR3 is CASSATVSNQPQHF. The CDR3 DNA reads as TGTGCCAGCAGTGCAACAGTTAGCAATCAGCCCCAGCATTTT.

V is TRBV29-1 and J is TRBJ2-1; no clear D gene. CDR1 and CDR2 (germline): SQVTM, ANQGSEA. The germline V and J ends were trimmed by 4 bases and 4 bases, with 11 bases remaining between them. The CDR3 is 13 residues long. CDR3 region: CSVGGNSYNEQFF. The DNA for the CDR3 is TGCAGCGTTGGCGGTAACTCTTACAATGAGCAGTTCTTC.

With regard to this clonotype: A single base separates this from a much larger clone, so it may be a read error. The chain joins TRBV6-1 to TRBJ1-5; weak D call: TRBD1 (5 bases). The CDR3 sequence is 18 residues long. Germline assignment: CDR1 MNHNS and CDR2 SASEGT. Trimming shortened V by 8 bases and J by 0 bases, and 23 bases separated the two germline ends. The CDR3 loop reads CASGSLPRTLGSNQPQHF. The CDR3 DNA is TGTGCCAGCGGGAGCCTACCCAGGACACTCGGTAGCAATCAGCCCCAGCATTTT.

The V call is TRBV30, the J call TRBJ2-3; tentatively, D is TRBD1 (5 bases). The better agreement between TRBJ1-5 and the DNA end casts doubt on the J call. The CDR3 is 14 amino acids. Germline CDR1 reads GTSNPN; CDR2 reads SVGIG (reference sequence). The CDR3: CAWRRAGSTDTQHF. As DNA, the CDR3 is TGTGCCTGGAGAAGAGCAGGGAGCACAGATACGCAGCATTTT.

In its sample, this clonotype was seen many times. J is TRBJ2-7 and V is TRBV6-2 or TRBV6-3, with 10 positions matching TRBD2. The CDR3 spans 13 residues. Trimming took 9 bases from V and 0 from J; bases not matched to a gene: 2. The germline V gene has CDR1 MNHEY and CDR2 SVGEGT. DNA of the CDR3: TGTGCCAGTACTAGCGGGAACTCCTACGAGCAGTACTTC. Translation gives CASTSGNSYEQYF.

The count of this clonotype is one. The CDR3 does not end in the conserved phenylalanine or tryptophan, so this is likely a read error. The CDR3 bases are TGTGCCAGCAGTGACTCGACAGGGGGCTACAATGAGCAGTTCTTA. It yields the protein CASSDSTGGYNEQFL. This chain links TRBV6-4 with TRBJ2-1, with 9 bases lining up with TRBD1. The V and J ends lost 0 bases and 3 bases, in that order; junction bases with no gene match: 0. From germline, CDR1 is MRHNA and CDR2 SNTAGT. The CDR3 sequence is 15 residues long.

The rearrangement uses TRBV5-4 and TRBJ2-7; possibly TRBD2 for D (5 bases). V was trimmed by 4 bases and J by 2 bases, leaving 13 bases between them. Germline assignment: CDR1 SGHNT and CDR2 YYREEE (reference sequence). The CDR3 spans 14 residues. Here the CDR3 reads CASSEVLGAYEQYF. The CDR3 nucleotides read TGTGCCAGCAGCGAGGTACTAGGCGCCTACGAGCAGTACTTC.

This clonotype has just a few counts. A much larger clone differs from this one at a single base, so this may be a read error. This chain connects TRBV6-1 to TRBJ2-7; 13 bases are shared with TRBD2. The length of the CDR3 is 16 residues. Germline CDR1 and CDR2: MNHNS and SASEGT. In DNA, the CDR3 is TGTGCCAGCAGTGATGAACTAGCGGGAGGGCCCTACAAGCAGTACTTC. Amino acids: CASSDELAGGPYKQYF.

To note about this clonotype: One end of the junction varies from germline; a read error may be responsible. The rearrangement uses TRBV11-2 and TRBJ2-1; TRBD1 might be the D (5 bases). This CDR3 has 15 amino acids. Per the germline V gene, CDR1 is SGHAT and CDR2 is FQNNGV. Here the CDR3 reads CASSLVIGAYNEQFF. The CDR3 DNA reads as TGTGCCAGTAGCTTAGTTATAGGGGCCTACAATGAGCAGTTCTTC.

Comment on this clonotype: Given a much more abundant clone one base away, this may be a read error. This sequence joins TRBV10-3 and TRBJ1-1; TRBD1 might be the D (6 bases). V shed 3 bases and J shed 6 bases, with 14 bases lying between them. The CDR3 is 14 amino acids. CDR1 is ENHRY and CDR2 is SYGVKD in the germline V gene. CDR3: CAISDGGPHAEAFF. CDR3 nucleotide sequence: TGTGCCATCAGTGATGGGGGGCCGCACGCTGAAGCTTTCTTT.